Detailed here is one T cell receptor beta chain. Use of 60 Vbeta and 13 Jbeta primers characterized the PCR. TCRdb's table, derived via immunoSEQ multiplex PCR, lists solely in-frame clones and lacks some. This sample's table has approximately 45,000 clones. This entry comes from a study of cytomegalovirus exposure and HLA in healthy donors. Study background: An analysis done earlier identified fewer than 140 million unique TCR beta sequences from approximately 180 million T cells. Early release data held 85 million or so unique TCRs from HLA-typed donors.

V shed 5 bases and J 4 bases; nucleotides not matched to a gene: 8. The CDR3 consists of 15 residues. Germline values: CDR1 SGHVS, CDR2 FNYEAQ. This clonotype was sampled from a male donor in good health and CMV-seronegative. The sample comprised PBMCs. The chain links TRBV7-6 to TRBJ2-1; 7 bases are a match to TRBD2. Written as DNA, the CDR3 is TGTGCCAGCAGCCGGGGGGAGGGACCTTACAATGAGCAGTTCTTC. It codes for CASSRGEGPYNEQFF.